Below are 7 T cell receptor beta chains sequenced from a single sample in a study of cytomegalovirus exposure and HLA in healthy donors. The PCR ran on 60 Vbeta and 13 Jbeta primers. Assay used: immunoSEQ multiplex PCR; TCRdb lists only in-frame clones, some missing. This repertoire shows around 190,000 clones, around 79% found once; its top ten account for approximately 4.4%. Input material: PBMCs. Receptors originate from a woman in her 30s in good health and CMV-seropositive.

J is TRBJ1-2 and V is TRBV4-1; 11 bases line up with TRBD1. Germline CDR1 reads MGHRA; CDR2 reads YSYEKL. There are 16 residues in the CDR3. V lost 3 bases to trimming and J lost 8 bases; unmatched junction nucleotides: 11. In DNA, the CDR3 is TGCGCCAGCAGCCACTCTCGGACAGGGGGCACGGAAGGCTACACCTTC. Translated: CASSHSRTGGTEGYTF.

The chain employs TRBV5-6 and TRBJ2-1; 8 bases are a match to TRBD2. J gave up 7 bases and V 0 bases, and 9 bases lay outside the gene matches. The germline CDR1 and CDR2 sequences are SGHDT and YYEEEE. This CDR3 has 16 residues. CDR3 in DNA: TGTGCCAGCAGCTTGGTGGGCGGGAGGTTTGGGAATGAGCAGTTCTTC. It codes for CASSLVGGRFGNEQFF.

This rearrangement joins TRBV10-3 to TRBJ1-2; 7 nucleotides match TRBD1. The length of the CDR3 is 15 residues. V was pared by 0 bases and J by 7 bases, with 8 bases of the junction left unmatched. Looked up from germline, CDR1 is ENHRY and CDR2 is SYGVKD. The CDR3 DNA sequence: TGTGCCATCAGTGAGTCAGGAGACAGGGTCCTTGGCTACACCTTC. The encoded protein is CAISESGDRVLGYTF.

CDR3 protein: CATSRDRSTGPLYVLTF. In DNA form, the CDR3 reads TGTGCCACCAGCAGAGATCGTAGCACAGGTCCCCTCTACGTCCTGACTTTC. The chain recombines TRBV15 with TRBJ2-6; tentative D call: TRBD1 (5 bases). Per the germline V gene, CDR1 is LNHNV and CDR2 is YYDKDF (reference sequence). The CDR3 length is 17 residues. Trimming pared 0 bases from V and 11 bases from J, leaving 20 bases between.

This chain uses TRBV11-2 with TRBJ2-7; TRBD2 might be the D (5 bases). In germline, CDR1 is SGHAT, CDR2 FQNNGV. V was clipped by 0 bases and J by 3 bases, with 9 bases between them. The CDR3 runs to 14 residues. CDR3 amino acids: CASSLDGGIYEQYF. The CDR3 DNA reads as TGTGCCAGCAGCTTAGACGGAGGAATCTACGAGCAGTACTTC.

The rearrangement links TRBV15 to TRBJ2-7; 10 bases line up with TRBD1. In germline, CDR1 is LNHNV, CDR2 YYDKDF (reference sequence). Trimming took 3 bases from V and 3 from J; bases not matched to a gene: 5. CDR3 size: 15 residues. As DNA, the CDR3 is TGTGCCACCAGCAGGCCGGGACAGGGGTTCTACGAGCAGTACTTC. Translated: CATSRPGQGFYEQYF.

This rearrangement joins TRBV23-1 to TRBJ2-7; 8 bases are a match to TRBD1. TRBV23-1 is an ORF; its function is uncertain. V dropped 0 bases and J dropped 7; count of bases not matched to a gene: 11. This CDR3 comprises 16 residues. The CDR3 nucleotides are TGCGCCAGCAGTCAATCGAGGCAGGGGGCCTGTTGGGAGCAGTACTTC. Its translation: CASSQSRQGACWEQYF.